This T cell receptor beta chain was profiled in a study of blood T cell repertoires in COVID-19. The CDR3 is made up of 16 amino acids. Generated by immunoSEQ multiplex PCR, the TCRdb table keeps only in-frame clones and is missing some. The sample holds 150,000 to 200,000 clones, more than 65% seen once. This sequence was found in a woman in her forties or fifties with acute COVID-19. The sample comprised PBMCs or T cells enriched from blood (not recorded which). The chain employs TRBV21-1 and TRBJ2-5; the table gives TRBD2 as D, unverified against the DNA. TRBV21-1 is listed as a pseudogene. CDR3 nucleotides: TGTGCCAGCAGCAGCCGTCGGCGGGGGGCGCAAGAGACCCAGTACTTC. This translates into CASSSRRRGAQETQYF.